The source of this T cell receptor (beta chain) is a study of blood T cells in healthy people across ages. Each donor supplied ten milliliters of peripheral blood. The use of a sample-barcoded 5' primer and a J-beta primer mix characterized a second PCR of 7 to 11 cycles. Carrying 12 random nucleotides, a template-switch adaptor labeled each individual cDNA molecule. One entry per CDR3 protein, called by TCRdb with MiXCR from the 5' RACE reads. There are some 750,000 distinct CDR3 sequences in the sample; about a fifth occur only once, and about 22% lies in the top ten. The CDR3 runs to 12 residues. The V segment lost 7 bases and the J segment 7 bases; nucleotides outside the gene matches: 9. Germline CDR1 and CDR2: SQVTM and ANQGSEA. This clonotype was counted between two and nine times.

The sequenced sample consisted of blood. This sequence was found in a man in his sixties or seventies in good health. The chain links TRBV29-1 to TRBJ1-2, with 7 bases fitting TRBD1. This CDR3 is CSAVKGAGGYTF. The CDR3 DNA follows: TGCAGCGCCGTCAAGGGGGCAGGTGGCTACACCTTC. Based on the CDR3 plus reference TRBV29-1 and TRBJ1-2, the full variable domain is SAVISQKPSRDICQRGTSLTIQCQVDSQVTMMFWYRQQPGQSLTLIATANQGSEATYESGFVIDKFPISRPNLTFSTLTVSNMSPEDSSIYLCSAVKGAGGYTFGSGTRLTVV.